This T cell receptor (beta chain) is from a study of regulatory T cells in long-lasting Graves disease. Study context: Persistent Graves' disease meant over 5 years of antithyroid drugs with positive TSH receptor antibodies.

V was cut by 7 bases and J by 6 bases, with 19 bases left in between. There are 14 residues in the CDR3. Germline CDR1 reads SNHLY; CDR2 reads FYNNEI. Time point: persistent/refractory GD, antithyroid drugs over 5 years with positive TRAb. PBMCs provided the RNA from which the TCR library was made. As a group, patients came from one endocrinology department in Xi'an, China. EDTA tubes received around 9 milliliters of drawn peripheral blood. Many counts were recorded for this clonotype. Its antigen is undetermined. Study-wide results and limits: Patients whose Graves' disease persisted exhibited lower TCR diversity than those newly diagnosed.

Researchers made TCR beta libraries by using iRepertoire HTBI primers and running Arm-PCR on CDR3 regions. Using its own MiXCR run on the multiplex PCR reads, TCRdb lists one record per CDR3 protein. The data contain 300,000 to 500,000 distinct CDR3 sequences, less than 25% of them seen just once; the ten biggest clones take up around 20%. This specimen consisted of peripheral blood mononuclear cells (PBMCs), obtained when the disease was refractory, from a patient treated with antithyroid drugs. The chain uses TRBV2 and TRBJ2-7; D may correspond to TRBD1 or TRBD2 (5 bases each). The source of this sequence is a female donor with Graves disease. Here the CDR3 reads CASTRDPDRSEQYF. CDR3 nucleotide sequence: TGTGCCAGCACCCGGGACCCCGATCGTAGCGAGCAGTACTTC.